This T cell receptor beta chain was identified during a study of blood T cell repertoires in COVID-19. Study overall: The origin of the acute and convalescent COVID-19 samples was the United States, Italy and Spain.

The CDR3 extends over 14 amino acids. V gave up 2 bases and J gave up 4 bases; unmatched junction bases: 1. Germline CDR1 is SGDLS and CDR2 is YYNGEE. Original methodology: Scientists estimated how many nucleated cells there were by amplifying reference gene primers. This table comes from immunoSEQ multiplex PCR, and its TCRdb copy is limited to in-frame clones, with some not included. The D gene and trimming were derived from the DNA, and the V and J assignments and clone size from that table. The sample lists approximately 150,000 clones; around 82% were seen once. The sequence was obtained from a man in his sixties with acute or convalescent COVID-19. Sequencing was performed on peripheral blood. The gene calls are TRBV9 and TRBJ2-1; TRBD2 agrees at 9 bases. CDR3 bases: TGTGCCAGCAGCGTGCTAGCGGGGTACAATGAGCAGTTCTTC. Translated: CASSVLAGYNEQFF.